The 30 T cell receptor beta chains below all came from one sample that was sequenced in a study of early T cells in non-severe SARS-CoV-2 infection. MiXCR, applied by TCRdb to the 5' RACE reads, yields one record per CDR3 protein. The sample holds about 69,000 distinct CDR3 sequences, over 3.5% seen once. Sequencing was performed on whole blood, taken at baseline. These receptors were collected from an adult who was a healthcare worker with PCR-confirmed SARS-CoV-2 infection or an uninfected control (not recorded which). The donor label of this sample is uncertain.

The table lists this clonotype with many counts. The chain links TRBV20-1 to TRBJ2-7; D is perhaps TRBD1 or TRBD2 (6 bases each). CDR3 length: 14 amino acids. Trimming removed 7 bases at V and 2 bases at J, with 18 bases between. The germline CDR1 and CDR2 sequences are DFQATT and SNEGSKA (reference sequence). The CDR3 sequence is CSVGGEGVPYEQYF. The DNA of the CDR3 is TGCAGTGTGGGGGGAGAGGGGGTTCCCTACGAGCAGTACTTC.

The J gene is TRBJ2-7, the V gene TRBV15, with TRBD1 as a possible D gene (6 bases). The V gene's germline CDR1 is LNHNV and CDR2 YYDKDF (reference sequence). The V end was cut by 1 base, the J end by 4 bases, with 8 bases between. The CDR3 sequence is 13 residues long. CDR3 loop: CATSRGDTYEQYF. The CDR3 DNA reads TGTGCCACCAGCAGAGGGGACACATACGAGCAGTACTTC.

The table lists this clonotype with a few counts. This chain uses TRBV15 with TRBJ2-2; D perhaps matches TRBD1 (6 bases). V was shortened by 1 base and J by 6 bases, with 6 bases between the two germline ends. Germline V gene data show CDR1 as LNHNV and CDR2 as YYDKDF (reference sequence). There are 13 residues in the CDR3. The CDR3 DNA is TGTGCCACCAGCAGAGGGACAGCCGGGGAGCTGTTTTTT. Translation gives CATSRGTAGELFF.

The chain joins TRBV29-1 to TRBJ1-2, with no clear D. Between the trimmed V and J ends, which lost 5 bases and 6 bases, there was a span of 7 bases. Germline V gene data show CDR1 as SQVTM and CDR2 as ANQGSEA. The CDR3 has 10 amino acids. CDR3 loop: CSVWEDGYTF. The DNA for the CDR3 is TGCAGCGTTTGGGAGGATGGCTACACCTTC.

This clonotype came up a few times. The gene calls are TRBV28 and TRBJ2-7; possibly TRBD2 for D (6 bases). The ends were cut back, 7 bases at V and 2 bases at J, with 9 bases in the middle. The CDR3 sequence is 12 residues long. Germline CDR1 reads MDHEN; CDR2 reads SYDVKM. CDR3 nucleotides: TGTGCCAGCACTGGGAGGCCCTACGAGCAGTACTTC. Translated, it gives CASTGRPYEQYF.

In this sample, this clonotype turned up many times. V and J are TRBV7-2 and TRBJ1-3, with D possibly TRBD1 on 6 matching bases. This CDR3 region has 14 residues. Germline V gene lookup returns CDR1 SGHTA and CDR2 FQGNSA. V dropped 2 bases and J dropped 3 bases, with 8 bases sitting between them. The CDR3 coding sequence is TGTGCCAGCAGCTTAACAGGGTTTGGAAACACCATATATTTT. This sequence encodes CASSLTGFGNTIYF.

CDR3 sequence: CASSFPGTSGNNEQFF. CDR3 bases: TGTGCCAGCAGTTTCCCCGGGACTAGCGGGAACAATGAGCAGTTCTTC. This chain joins TRBV12-3 or TRBV12-4 and TRBJ2-1; TRBD2 agrees at 13 bases. This CDR3 is built from 16 residues. V trimming: 3 bases; J trimming: 5 bases; junction bases outside the gene matches: 4.

This clonotype was seen many times. The chain combines TRBV4-3 with TRBJ2-1; TRBD1 aligns across 7 bases. This CDR3 spans 17 amino acids. Per germline, CDR1 LGHNA and CDR2 YSLEER. The ends lost 0 bases at V and 7 bases at J; junction bases unmatched: 12. This chain's CDR3 is CASSQDQGQAWWNEQFF. The CDR3 DNA sequence: TGCGCCAGCAGCCAAGATCAAGGACAGGCGTGGTGGAATGAGCAGTTCTTC.

Turning to this clonotype: With a much larger clone just one base away, this may be a read error. Likely a read error: the CDR3 ends without its conserved phenylalanine or tryptophan. V usage is TRBV4-1 and J usage is TRBJ1-1, with D hard to call. Germline CDR1 is MGHRA and CDR2 is YSYEKL. V was cut by 7 bases and J by 2 bases, with 5 bases left in between. CDR3 length: 11 residues. DNA of the CDR3: TGCGCCAGCACCCGAAACACTGAAGCTTTCTAT. This encodes CASTRNTEAFY.

V is TRBV5-1 and J is TRBJ2-5; 7 bases line up with TRBD1. The V gene end was trimmed by 3 bases and the J gene end by 5 bases; junction bases not matched to a gene: 10. CDR3 size: 15 residues. Per the germline V gene, CDR1 is SGHRS and CDR2 is YFSETQ. The CDR3 region has the DNA TGCGCCAGCAGCTCAAGACAGGGAAGGATGGAGACCCAGTACTTC. Translated, it gives CASSSRQGRMETQYF.

This clonotype was seen at least ten times. This chain connects TRBV6-1 to TRBJ2-1, with TRBD1 identical over 7 bases. The germline gives CDR1 MNHNS, CDR2 SASEGT. After removal of 6 bases from V and 9 bases from J, the junction contained 8 bases not matched to a gene. The length of the CDR3 is 13 residues. CDR3 bases: TGTGCCAGCAGGATCGGGACAGTCGCTGAGCAGTTCTTC. The encoded protein is CASRIGTVAEQFF.

In this sample, this clonotype turned up many times. This rearrangement joins TRBV5-5 to TRBJ1-5, with D possibly TRBD1 on 5 matching bases. The germline gives CDR1 SGHKS, CDR2 YYEKEE (reference sequence). The CDR3 runs 15 residues. Trimming shortened V by 4 bases and J by 3 bases, and 14 bases separated the two germline ends. This chain's CDR3 is CASSGGGRLNQPQHF. The CDR3 DNA reads as TGTGCCAGCAGCGGGGGAGGACGCCTCAATCAGCCCCAGCATTTT.

This clonotype came up many times. The chain is built from TRBV20-1 and TRBJ2-5; 7 nucleotides line up with TRBD2. The CDR3 length is 13 residues. Unmatched junction bases numbered 8, after V lost 5 bases and J lost 5 bases. Germline V gene data show CDR1 as DFQATT and CDR2 as SNEGSKA (reference sequence). In DNA form, the CDR3 reads TGCAGTGCTCGGATGGGGGGGTTGGAGACCCAGTACTTC. It is translated as CSARMGGLETQYF.

The sample holds a few counts of this clonotype. One end of the junction fails to match germline, which may point to a read error. The chain recombines TRBV7-7 with TRBJ2-4; possible D gene TRBD1, 6 bases. The germline V gene has CDR1 SSHAT and CDR2 FNYEAQ (reference sequence). The CDR3 runs 19 residues. The CDR3 loop is CASSLALRGQLIAKNIQYF. DNA for the CDR3: TGTGCTAGCAGCTTAGCGCTAAGAGGACAGCTTATAGCCAAAAACATTCAGTACTTC.

This chain uses TRBV7-3 with TRBJ2-7, with 12 bases fitting TRBD1. From germline, CDR1 is SGHTA and CDR2 FQGTGA. CDR3 size: 14 residues. V dropped 2 bases and J dropped 13; count of bases not matched to a gene: 9. CDR3 amino acids: CASSLEGQGAKAYF. CDR3 bases: TGTGCCAGCAGCTTAGAGGGACAGGGGGCGAAAGCTTACTTC. Looking up the rest from reference TRBV7-3 and TRBJ2-7 gives the full variable domain: GAGVSQTPSNKVTEKGKYVELRCDPISGHTALYWYRQSLGQGPEFLIYFQGTGAADDSGLPNDRFFAVRPEGSVSTLKIQRTERGDSAVYLCASSLEGQGAKAYFGPGTRLTVT.

The chain carries TRBV9 and TRBJ2-1, with 7 bases matching TRBD1. This CDR3 has 12 amino acids. Germline V CDR1 and CDR2: SGDLS, YYNGEE. The J segment lost 10 bases and the V segment lost 4 bases, leaving 5 bases of the junction unmatched. The CDR3 DNA is TGTGCCAGCAGCAAGGGGGCCTGGGAGCAGTTCTTC. Its protein product is CASSKGAWEQFF.

This clonotype was picked up many times. This chain links TRBV29-1 with TRBJ1-1; D is unclear. This CDR3 has 10 amino acids. Germline-derived CDR1 and CDR2 are SQVTM and ANQGSEA. V shed 7 bases and J shed 8 bases, with 11 bases lying between them. In DNA form, the CDR3 reads TGCAGCGCTTTACACCGGGAAGCTTTCTTT. The encoded protein is CSALHREAFF.

This clonotype was found many times. The chain couples TRBV4-1 to TRBJ2-3; D is perhaps TRBD1 (6 bases). Germline values: CDR1 MGHRA, CDR2 YSYEKL. Trimming took 5 bases from V and 2 from J, leaving 17 bases between them. The CDR3 sequence is 16 residues long. Written as DNA, the CDR3 is TGCGCCAGCAGCAGCAGGGACAAAGCCTTCACAGATACGCAGTATTTT. Translated: CASSSRDKAFTDTQYF.

Ten or more counts support this clonotype. V gene TRBV6-6 combines with J gene TRBJ1-4; D ambiguous. Trimming removed 1 base from V and 2 bases from J, with 8 bases in between. Germline V gene data show CDR1 as MNHNY and CDR2 as SVGAGI (reference sequence). The CDR3 is 15 residues long. CDR3 amino acids: CASSYWAATNEKLFF. DNA of the CDR3: TGTGCCAGCAGTTACTGGGCAGCGACTAATGAAAAACTGTTTTTT.

This clonotype was counted many times. The rearrangement joins TRBV7-2 to TRBJ2-5; D is uncertain. CDR3 length: 14 amino acids. Looked up from germline, CDR1 is SGHTA and CDR2 is FQGNSA. V lost 2 bases, J lost 7 bases, and 14 bases lay in between. The CDR3 is CASSLLDHAGTQYF. In DNA, the CDR3 is TGTGCCAGCAGCTTACTGGACCACGCCGGGACCCAGTACTTC.

This clonotype has ten or more counts. This chain connects TRBV20-1 to TRBJ2-7; possibly TRBD2 for D (6 bases). The ends were cut back, 3 bases at V and 0 bases at J, with 12 bases in the middle. The V gene's germline CDR1 is DFQATT and CDR2 SNEGSKA (reference sequence). The CDR3 spans 14 residues. In DNA form, the CDR3 reads TGCAGTGCTAGGGCCGGGACTTTCTCCTACGAGCAGTACTTC. It is translated as CSARAGTFSYEQYF.

This clonotype was observed at least ten times. The V call is TRBV7-9, the J call TRBJ2-1; unclear D gene. This CDR3 spans 14 amino acids. V lost 3 bases, J lost 6 bases, and 12 bases lay in between. Per germline, CDR1 SEHNR and CDR2 FQNEAQ (reference sequence). As DNA, the CDR3 is TGTGCCAGCAGCTTTTGGGATGGCACCAATGAGCAGTTCTTC. Its translation: CASSFWDGTNEQFF.

At least ten counts were recorded for this clonotype. The rearrangement uses TRBV29-1 and TRBJ2-3, with D tentatively TRBD1 (6 bases). The CDR3 loop spans 13 amino acids. The germline gives CDR1 SQVTM, CDR2 ANQGSEA. CDR3 residues: CTTEWGRGDTQYF. CDR3 bases: TGCACCACGGAGTGGGGGCGCGGAGATACGCAGTATTTT.

This clonotype was observed many times. The chain couples TRBV27 to TRBJ2-7; no definite D call. V was pared by 2 bases and J by 3 bases, with 8 bases between. Germline loops: CDR1 MNHEY, CDR2 SMNVEV (reference sequence). The CDR3 is made up of 13 amino acids. In nucleotides, the CDR3 is TGTGCCAGCAGTTTAGCAGGAAGCTACGAGCAGTACTTC. This translates into CASSLAGSYEQYF.

In its sample, this clonotype was seen many times. The V call is TRBV4-3, the J call TRBJ2-5, with TRBD1 as a possible D gene (5 bases). The germline gives CDR1 LGHNA, CDR2 YSLEER. V was cut by 0 bases and J by 2 bases, with 10 bases left in between. This CDR3 is 15 amino acids long. The CDR3 region has the DNA TGCGCCAGCAGCCAAGAACTGGGGCGACAAGAGACCCAGTACTTC. Protein product: CASSQELGRQETQYF.

This clonotype was seen ten or more times. This chain links TRBV7-2 with TRBJ2-5, with TRBD1 identical over 7 bases. CDR3 size: 14 residues. Losses at the gene ends were 5 bases for V and 3 bases for J; bases not matched to a gene: 6. Germline CDR1 and CDR2: SGHTA and FQGNSA. The CDR3 spells CASSPFGTEETQYF. The CDR3 coding sequence is TGTGCCAGCAGCCCATTCGGGACAGAAGAGACCCAGTACTTC.

The CDR3 DNA is TGTGCCAGCAGCTTCGATAGCGGGGGGTACAATGAGCAGTTCTTC. Translated: CASSFDSGGYNEQFF. This chain links TRBV7-2 with TRBJ2-1; 10 bases map to TRBD2. The CDR3 extends over 15 amino acids. Trimming cost V 3 bases and J 4 bases; bases outside gene matches: 3. Per the germline V gene, CDR1 is SGHTA and CDR2 is FQGNSA.

CDR3 sequence (DNA): TGTGCCAGCGTCCCGAGGGCGTCCTACAATGAGCAGTTCTTC. Its translation is CASVPRASYNEQFF. The rearrangement links TRBV12-3 or TRBV12-4 to TRBJ2-1; D is perhaps TRBD2 (5 bases). The CDR3 length is 14 residues. Trimming took off 8 bases at V and 1 base at J, with 12 bases between the two ends.

The chain carries TRBV7-6 and TRBJ1-1; possibly TRBD1 for D (6 bases). This CDR3 contains 14 residues. Trimming removed 6 bases at V and 4 bases at J, with 15 bases between. The germline CDR1 and CDR2 sequences are SGHVS and FNYEAQ. In nucleotides, the CDR3 is TGTGCCAGCAGTCGAACTCAGGGGACCACTGAAGCTTTCTTT. This codes for CASSRTQGTTEAFF.

This clonotype was found a few times. This chain links TRBV5-1 with TRBJ1-4; D gene unclear. V gave up 0 bases and J gave up 0 bases, with 9 bases separating them. The CDR3 is 16 amino acids. CDR1 is SGHRS and CDR2 is YFSETQ in the germline V gene. CDR3: CASSLAARATNEKLFF. The DNA for the CDR3 is TGCGCCAGCAGCTTGGCAGCACGTGCAACTAATGAAAAACTGTTTTTT. The full variable domain, completed using reference TRBV5-1 and TRBJ1-4, is KAGVTQTPRYLIKTRGQQVTLSCSPISGHRSVSWYQQTPGQGLQFLFEYFSETQRNKGNFPGRFSGRQFSNSRSEMNVSTLELGDSALYLCASSLAARATNEKLFFGSGTQLSVL.